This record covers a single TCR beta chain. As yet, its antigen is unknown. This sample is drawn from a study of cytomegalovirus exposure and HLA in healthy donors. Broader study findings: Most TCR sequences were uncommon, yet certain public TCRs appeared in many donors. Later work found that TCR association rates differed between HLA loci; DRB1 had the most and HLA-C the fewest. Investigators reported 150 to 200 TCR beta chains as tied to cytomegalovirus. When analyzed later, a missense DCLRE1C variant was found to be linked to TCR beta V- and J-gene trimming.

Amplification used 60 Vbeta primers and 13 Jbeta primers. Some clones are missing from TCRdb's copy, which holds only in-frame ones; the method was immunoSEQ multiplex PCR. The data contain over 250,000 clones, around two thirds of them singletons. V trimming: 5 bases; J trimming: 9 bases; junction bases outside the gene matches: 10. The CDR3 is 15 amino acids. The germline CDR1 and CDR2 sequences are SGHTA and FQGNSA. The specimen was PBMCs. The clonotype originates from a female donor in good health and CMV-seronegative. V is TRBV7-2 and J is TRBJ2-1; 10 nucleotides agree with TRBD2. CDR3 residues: CASSLLAGSRGEQFF. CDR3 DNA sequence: TGTGCCAGCAGCCTACTAGCGGGGAGCCGGGGTGAGCAGTTCTTC. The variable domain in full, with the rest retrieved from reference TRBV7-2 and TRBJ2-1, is GAGVSQSPSNKVTEKGKDVELRCDPISGHTALYWYRQSLGQGLEFLIYFQGNSAPDKSGLPSDRFSAERTGGSVSTLTIQRTQQEDSAVYLCASSLLAGSRGEQFFGPGTRLTVL.